This passage covers 10 T cell receptor beta chains from one sample sequenced in a study of blood T cells in healthy people across ages (dated by TCRdb to the mid-2010s). Library preparation employed 5' RACE. A second PCR of roughly 7 to 12 cycles was run with a J-beta primer mix and a sample-barcoded 5' primer. TCRdb cleaned the public reads at Q25 with fastp, built clones with MiXCR and kept in-frame beta chains. Rows with a matching CDR3 protein are joined into one entry that keeps the most common DNA and genes. The sample has some 1.8 million distinct CDR3 sequences on record, around 40% of them singletons. The ten largest clones take up about 21% of the sample. The specimen sequenced was blood. The receptors were sampled from a human donor in good health.

The sample holds a few counts of this clonotype. The CDR3 DNA is TGCGCCAGCAGCTTGGGAGGAGACGGACCCGGGGAGCTGTTTTTT. This codes for CASSLGGDGPGELFF. The chain links TRBV5-1 to TRBJ2-2; no firm D call. V shed 0 bases and J shed 6 bases, with 12 bases lying between them. Germline CDR1 and CDR2: SGHRS and YFSETQ. CDR3 length: 15 residues.

V is TRBV20-1 and J is TRBJ1-2, with 10 bases that match TRBD1. V shed 2 bases, J shed 2 bases, and the junction held 8 bases outside the gene matches. This CDR3 region has 16 residues. CDR1 DFQATT and CDR2 SNEGSKA come from the germline V gene (reference sequence). In nucleotides, the CDR3 is TGCAGTGCTAGATCAGCCCCGGGACAGGGGAACTATGGCTACACCTTC. This translates into CSARSAPGQGNYGYTF.

This rearrangement joins TRBV10-3 to TRBJ2-2; D unclear. The CDR3 contains 14 residues. The V end was cut by 3 bases, the J end by 6 bases, with 11 bases between. Germline CDR1 and CDR2: ENHRY and SYGVKD. The CDR3 DNA follows: TGTGCCATCAGTGACCTAAGAGAATCCGGGGAGCTGTTTTTT. Encoded protein: CAISDLRESGELFF.

This clonotype was seen a handful of times. V usage is TRBV20-1 and J usage is TRBJ2-6, with a possible D match to TRBD1 (5 bases). CDR1 is DFQATT, CDR2 SNEGSKA, per germline (reference sequence). The CDR3 covers 18 residues. The V gene lost 0 bases and the J gene lost 0 bases, with 15 bases spanning the gap. CDR3 sequence: CSARDWTPRLSGANVLTF. In nucleotides, the CDR3 is TGCAGTGCTAGAGATTGGACACCGAGGCTCTCTGGGGCCAACGTCCTGACTTTC.

This clonotype was seen a handful of times. The V gene is TRBV29-1, the J gene TRBJ2-3; the D gene could be TRBD1 or TRBD2 (7 bases each). The V end lost 6 bases, the J end lost 1 base, and 11 bases lay between the germline ends. Germline V gives CDR1 SQVTM, CDR2 ANQGSEA. The CDR3 covers 13 residues. This CDR3 is CSVAGGGTDTQYF. CDR3 nucleotide sequence: TGCAGCGTCGCAGGGGGGGGCACAGATACGCAGTATTTT.

The chain is built from TRBV6-2 or TRBV6-3 and TRBJ2-7; 11 bases map to TRBD2. Germline loops: CDR1 MNHEY, CDR2 SVGEGT. This CDR3 contains 18 residues. V lost 4 bases to trimming and J lost 3 bases; unmatched junction nucleotides: 14. The CDR3 sequence: CASSSGLAGSQYLYEQYF. The CDR3 DNA is TGTGCCAGCAGTTCCGGACTAGCGGGTTCTCAGTACCTCTACGAGCAGTACTTC.

V usage is TRBV9 and J usage is TRBJ1-1; 8 bases map to TRBD1. The trim removed 4 bases at V and 6 bases at J, leaving 11 bases unmatched. The CDR3 runs 15 residues. Germline CDR1 reads SGDLS; CDR2 reads YYNGEE. CDR3 in DNA: TGTGCCAGCAGCTTTGGACAGGGACTTTCGCCTGAAGCTTTCTTT. It specifies CASSFGQGLSPEAFF.

This clonotype was counted only a few times. This chain uses TRBV9 with TRBJ2-1; D may be TRBD2 (6 bases). The CDR3 consists of 16 residues. CDR1 and CDR2 from the germline V gene are SGDLS and YYNGEE. V was clipped by 3 bases and J by 4 bases, with 17 bases between them. In DNA form, the CDR3 reads TGTGCCAGCAGCGCCAACTGGAGGGCCATATACAATGAGCAGTTCTTC. Residues: CASSANWRAIYNEQFF.

The chain has TRBV4-2 and TRBJ1-6; D possibly corresponds to TRBD1 (5 bases). Trimming removed 1 base from V and 14 bases from J, with 18 bases in between. The CDR3 runs 15 residues. Germline values: CDR1 LGHNA, CDR2 YNFKEQ. CDR3 in DNA: TGTGCCAGCAGCCAAGCGGCAGGGAGGCAGGGAGCCCTCCACTTT. Translated: CASSQAAGRQGALHF.

The chain recombines TRBV7-2 with TRBJ2-7; D is perhaps TRBD2 (5 bases). The assigned J gene may be wrong: the sequence end matches TRBJ2-5 better. CDR1 and CDR2 from the germline V gene are SGHTA and FQGNSA. This CDR3 comprises 14 residues. For the CDR3, the DNA is TGTGCCAGCGGCCTCGAACTAGTAGTCGAGACCCAGTACTTC. Protein: CASGLELVVETQYF.